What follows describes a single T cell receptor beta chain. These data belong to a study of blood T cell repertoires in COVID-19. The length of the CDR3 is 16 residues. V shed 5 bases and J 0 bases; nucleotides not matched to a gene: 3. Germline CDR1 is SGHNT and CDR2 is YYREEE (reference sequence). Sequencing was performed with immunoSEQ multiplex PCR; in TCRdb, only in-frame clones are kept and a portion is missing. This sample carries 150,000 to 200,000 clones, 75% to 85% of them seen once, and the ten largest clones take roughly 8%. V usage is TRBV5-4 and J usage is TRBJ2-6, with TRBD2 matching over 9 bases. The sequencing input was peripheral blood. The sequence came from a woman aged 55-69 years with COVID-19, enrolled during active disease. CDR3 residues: CASRRGGLSGANVLTF. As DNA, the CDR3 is TGTGCCAGCAGGCGGGGGGGGCTCTCTGGGGCCAACGTCCTGACTTTC.